This TCR beta chain came from a study of shared clonotypes between healthy human individuals. General observations from the study: Only blood was sampled; tissue repertoires likely differ. Clonotype sharing among donors likely depends on sequencing depth.

The donor cohort consisted entirely of Caucasian adults residing in Nashville, Tennessee. The V gene lost 0 bases and the J gene lost 0 bases, with 6 bases spanning the gap. The germline gives CDR1 SGHRS, CDR2 YFSETQ. The CDR3 consists of 14 residues. With respect to this clone: Antigen: not known. One base away lies a much larger clone, so this may be a sequencing read error. In the same sample, other DNA sequences code for this CDR3.

In the original analysis: Filtering differed since immunoSEQ provided only junctions, with no quality scores. Sequencing used immunoSEQ multiplex PCR; TCRdb keeps in-frame clones, though not all of them. V, J and clone size were drawn from that table, and D and trimming were deduced from the DNA. Seen here are millions of clones, 85% to 95% observed once, and the top ten hold around 0.13%. This TCR was recovered from a man between 18 and 29 years old in good health. The V gene is TRBV5-1, the J gene TRBJ1-1; D uncertain. The sample taken for sequencing was naive CD4+ T cells sorted from blood. This sample's subset: CD45RA+ positively selected. The CDR3, as DNA: TGCGCCAGCAGCTTGGGAGGGTTGAACACTGAAGCTTTCTTT. It codes for CASSLGGLNTEAFF.